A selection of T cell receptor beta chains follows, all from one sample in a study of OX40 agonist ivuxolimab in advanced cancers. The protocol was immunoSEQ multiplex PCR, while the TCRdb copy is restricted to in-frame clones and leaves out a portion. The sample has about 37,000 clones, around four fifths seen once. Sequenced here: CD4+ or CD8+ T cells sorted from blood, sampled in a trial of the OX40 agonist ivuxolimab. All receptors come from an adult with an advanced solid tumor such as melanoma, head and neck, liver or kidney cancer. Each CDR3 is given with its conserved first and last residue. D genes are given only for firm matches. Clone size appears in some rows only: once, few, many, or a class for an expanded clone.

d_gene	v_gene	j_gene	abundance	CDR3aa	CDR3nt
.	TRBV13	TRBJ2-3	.	CASSLGQTDTQYF	TGTGCCAGCAGCTTAGGACAGACAGATACGCAGTATTTT
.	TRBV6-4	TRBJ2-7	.	CASSHRDAVHEQYF	TGTGCCAGCAGTCACCGGGACGCCGTCCACGAGCAGTACTTC
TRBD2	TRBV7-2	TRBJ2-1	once	CASSVTSGGAGEQFF	TGTGCCAGCAGCGTAACTAGCGGGGGGGCAGGTGAGCAGTTCTTC
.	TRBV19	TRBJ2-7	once	CASSTGPSLGEQYF	TGTGCCAGTAGTACCGGGCCTTCCCTGGGCGAGCAGTACTTC
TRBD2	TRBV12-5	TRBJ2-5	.	CASNSGGQETQYF	TGTGCTAGTAACAGCGGGGGACAAGAGACCCAGTACTTC
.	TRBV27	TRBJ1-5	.	CASRVRALSNQPQHF	TGTGCCAGCAGGGTACGGGCCCTTAGCAATCAGCCCCAGCATTTT
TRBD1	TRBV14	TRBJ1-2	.	CASSQGGQIANYGYTF	TGTGCCAGCAGCCAAGGGGGACAGATCGCTAACTATGGCTACACCTTC
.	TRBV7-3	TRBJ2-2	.	CASSSTVTNTGELFF	TGTGCCAGCAGCTCGACAGTTACGAACACCGGGGAGCTGTTTTTT
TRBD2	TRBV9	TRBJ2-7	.	CASSPGTSGSYEQYF	TGTGCCAGCAGCCCAGGGACTAGCGGGAGCTACGAGCAGTACTTC
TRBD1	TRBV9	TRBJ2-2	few	CASSPTGQINTGELFF	TGTGCCAGCAGCCCCACGGGACAGATAAACACCGGGGAGCTGTTTTTT
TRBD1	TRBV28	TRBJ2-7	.	CASSFLQGREQYF	TGTGCCAGCAGTTTTCTACAGGGGCGGGAGCAGTACTTC
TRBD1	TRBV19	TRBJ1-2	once	CASRNFPGQGVDGYTF	TGTGCCAGTAGGAATTTCCCGGGACAGGGGGTCGATGGCTACACCTTC
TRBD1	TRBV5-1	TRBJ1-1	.	CASSALQGFTNTEAFF	TGCGCCAGCAGTGCTCTACAGGGGTTTACGAACACTGAAGCTTTCTTT
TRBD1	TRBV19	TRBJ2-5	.	CASSDGTGEETQYF	TGTGCCAGTAGTGATGGGACAGGTGAAGAGACCCAGTACTTC
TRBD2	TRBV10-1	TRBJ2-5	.	CATSPSGRPQETQYF	TGCGCCACTTCTCCTAGCGGGAGGCCCCAAGAGACCCAGTACTTC
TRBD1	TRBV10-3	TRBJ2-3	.	CAISETPGQKRSDTQYF	TGTGCCATCAGTGAAACCCCGGGACAGAAGCGGTCAGATACGCAGTATTTT
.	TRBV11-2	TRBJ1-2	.	CASSLVLFDGIYTF	TGTGCCAGCAGCTTAGTTTTGTTCGACGGTATCTACACCTTC
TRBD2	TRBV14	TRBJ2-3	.	CASSQLAGGPLTDTQYF	TGTGCCAGCAGCCAACTAGCGGGAGGGCCGTTGACAGATACGCAGTATTTT
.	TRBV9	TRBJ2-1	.	CASSGAGGTYNEQFF	TGTGCCAGCAGCGGGGCAGGAGGGACCTACAATGAGCAGTTCTTC
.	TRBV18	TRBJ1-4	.	CASSPVTGTATNEKLFF	TGTGCCAGCTCACCGGTTACGGGGACTGCAACTAATGAAAAACTGTTTTTT
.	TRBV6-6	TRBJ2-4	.	CASSYLSSIQYF	TGTGCCAGCAGTTACCTTAGTAGCATTCAGTACTTC
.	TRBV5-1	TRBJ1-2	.	CASSLAQGSVSGYTF	TGCGCCAGCAGCTTGGCCCAGGGAAGCGTGAGTGGCTACACCTTC
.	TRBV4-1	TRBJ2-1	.	CASSQAATGVYNEQFF	TGCGCCAGCAGCCAAGCCGCGACGGGGGTGTACAATGAGCAGTTCTTC
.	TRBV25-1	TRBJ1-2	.	CASSSGRDYGYTF	TGTGCCAGCTCTTCGGGCAGGGACTATGGCTACACCTTC
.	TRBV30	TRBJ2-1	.	CAWSSWYEQFF	TGTGCCTGGAGTTCGTGGTATGAGCAGTTCTTC
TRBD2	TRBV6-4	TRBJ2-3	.	CASSDGGLAGTDTQYF	TGTGCCAGCAGTGACGGGGGACTAGCGGGAACAGATACGCAGTATTTT
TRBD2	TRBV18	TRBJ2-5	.	CASSPTSGGLGETQYF	TGTGCCAGCTCTCCCACTAGCGGGGGCCTAGGGGAGACCCAGTACTTC
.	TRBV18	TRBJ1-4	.	CASSPPGQALLKLFF	TGTGCCAGCTCACCACCGGGGCAGGCTTTGTTGAAGCTGTTTTTT
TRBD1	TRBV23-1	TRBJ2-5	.	CASSPYRGETQYF	TGCGCCAGCAGTCCGTACAGGGGAGAGACCCAGTACTTC
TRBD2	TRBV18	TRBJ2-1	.	CASSPPGLGEFGEQFF	TGTGCCAGCTCACCACCGGGACTAGGGGAGTTCGGTGAGCAGTTCTTC
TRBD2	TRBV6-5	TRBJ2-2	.	CASSQRGGPGELFF	TGTGCCAGCAGTCAACGGGGGGGCCCCGGGGAGCTGTTTTTT
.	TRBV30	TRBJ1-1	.	CAWSRDTEAFF	TGTGCCTGGAGCAGGGATACTGAAGCTTTCTTT
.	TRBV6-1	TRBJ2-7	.	CAIQGYSAYEQYF	TGTGCCATCCAGGGCTACTCAGCCTACGAGCAGTACTTC
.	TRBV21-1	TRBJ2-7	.	CASSAKGGSYEQYF	TGTGCCAGCAGCGCGAAGGGGGGGTCCTACGAGCAGTACTTC
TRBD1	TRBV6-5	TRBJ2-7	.	CASRLRGPGEQYF	TGTGCCAGCCGACTGAGGGGGCCAGGAGAGCAGTACTTC
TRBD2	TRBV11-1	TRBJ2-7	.	CASSEKLAVSYEQYF	TGTGCCAGCAGCGAAAAACTAGCGGTATCCTACGAGCAGTACTTC
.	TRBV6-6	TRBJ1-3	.	CASRESSGNTIYF	TGTGCCAGCAGAGAGAGCTCTGGAAACACCATATATTTT
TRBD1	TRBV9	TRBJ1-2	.	CASSVGQDYGYTF	TGTGCCAGCAGCGTGGGACAGGACTATGGCTACACCTTC
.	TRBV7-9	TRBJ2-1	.	CASSSGLYNEQFF	TGTGCCAGCAGCTCCGGACTGTACAATGAGCAGTTCTTC
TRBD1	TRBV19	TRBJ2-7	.	CASNKGQASYEQYF	TGTGCCAGTAATAAGGGACAGGCCTCCTACGAGCAGTACTTC
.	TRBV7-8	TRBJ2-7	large	CASRRDQFYEQYF	TGTGCCAGCAGGAGAGACCAGTTTTACGAGCAGTACTTC
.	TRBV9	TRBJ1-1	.	CASSVVEGNTEAFF	TGTGCCAGCAGCGTAGTCGAGGGGAACACTGAAGCTTTCTTT
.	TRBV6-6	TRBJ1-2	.	CASSYQYGQRNGYTF	TGTGCCAGCAGTTACCAATATGGACAGAGAAATGGCTACACCTTC
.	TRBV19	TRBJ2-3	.	CASSRTQSPAQYF	TGTGCCAGTAGTAGGACCCAATCTCCTGCGCAGTATTTT
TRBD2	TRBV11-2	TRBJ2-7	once	CASSFGGGLRNEQYF	TGTGCCAGCAGCTTCGGGGGGGGTTTGAGGAACGAGCAGTACTTC
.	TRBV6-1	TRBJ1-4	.	CASRTNTATNEKLFF	TGTGCCAGCAGAACGAACACCGCAACTAATGAAAAACTGTTTTTT
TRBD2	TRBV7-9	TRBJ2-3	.	CASSPTSGGVEDTQYF	TGTGCCAGCAGCCCGACTAGCGGGGGAGTGGAAGATACGCAGTATTTT